This is a list of T cell receptor beta chains from one sample in a study of technical replicates of blood from a handful of donors. The repertoire was sequenced with immunoSEQ multiplex PCR; TCRdb's copy has only in-frame clones and lacks some. The sample includes under 85,000 clones, about 91% of them seen just once. Sequenced input: T cells isolated from PBMCs. The receptor source for this set is a human donor in good health. Some clones in this sample may be carry-over from other donors' samples. The CDR3 runs from the conserved cysteine through the conserved F or W. D genes are given only for firm matches. Clone sizes are given selectively: once, few, many, or a class where the clone is expanded.

D gene	V gene	clone size	CDR3 length	J gene	CDR3 DNA	CDR3 protein
.	TRBV6-5	.	16	TRBJ2-1	TGTGCCAGCAGTTACGGAGGGGGCCTGTCCTACAATGAGCAGTTCTTC	CASSYGGGLSYNEQFF
TRBD1	TRBV6-5	.	15	TRBJ2-7	TGTGCCAGCAGTTTCCGCGAGGGGGCCTACTACGAGCAGTACTTC	CASSFREGAYYEQYF
TRBD2	TRBV7-9	once	15	TRBJ2-3	TGTGCCAGCAGCTTCTCGGGGGGGAGCACAGATACGCAGTATTTT	CASSFSGGSTDTQYF
.	TRBV5-4	once	11	TRBJ2-1	TGTGCCAGCAGCGGGGAGGCTGAGCAGTTCTTC	CASSGEAEQFF
TRBD2	TRBV11-2	.	17	TRBJ2-3	TGTGCCAGCAGCACGAGGGGCGGGAGTGTCAACACAGATACGCAGTATTTT	CASSTRGGSVNTDTQYF
TRBD1	TRBV9	.	15	TRBJ1-3	TGTGCCAGCAGCGTACTATCGGGACAGGGAAACACCATATATTTT	CASSVLSGQGNTIYF
TRBD2	TRBV9	.	13	TRBJ2-7	TGTGCCAGCAGCCCCGGCGGGGGGAGAGAGCAGTACTTC	CASSPGGGREQYF
.	TRBV7-3	.	13	TRBJ1-1	TGTGCCAGCAGCTTATTACAGGGTTATGAAGCTTTCTTT	CASSLLQGYEAFF
TRBD1	TRBV4-1	.	13	TRBJ2-1	TGCGCCAGCAGCCGAACAGGGGCTAATGAGCAGTTCTTC	CASSRTGANEQFF
.	TRBV21-1	.	20	TRBJ1-1	TGTGCCAGCAGCCCAATGGGACAGGGGGACATCGGGGGCATGAACACTGAAGCTTTCTTT	CASSPMGQGDIGGMNTEAFF
TRBD1	TRBV19	.	15	TRBJ2-7	TGTGCCAGTAGTGAAGGGGACAGAGTTGCCTACGAGCAGTACTTC	CASSEGDRVAYEQYF
TRBD2	TRBV5-1	.	16	TRBJ2-7	TGCGCCAGCAGCTTAAATCGACTAGCGGTCTTCGGGGAGCAGTACTTC	CASSLNRLAVFGEQYF
TRBD1	TRBV6-1	.	13	TRBJ2-7	TGTGCCAGCAGATGGACAGGGAAAAACGAGCAGTACTTC	CASRWTGKNEQYF
TRBD2	TRBV19	.	15	TRBJ2-3	TGTGCCAGTAGTACGTTAGCGGGAGTGGGAGATACGCAGTATTTT	CASSTLAGVGDTQYF
TRBD1	TRBV28	.	14	TRBJ2-7	TGTGCCAGCTGGAGAACAGGGGGAATATACGAGCAGTACTTC	CASWRTGGIYEQYF
.	TRBV27	.	13	TRBJ2-7	TGTGCCAGCAGCGCCTTAGATACCTACGAGCAGTACTTC	CASSALDTYEQYF
TRBD2	TRBV4-3	.	15	TRBJ2-3	TGCGCCAGCAGCCAGGGACTAGGGCATACAGATACGCAGTATTTT	CASSQGLGHTDTQYF
TRBD1	TRBV7-9	.	14	TRBJ2-2	TGTGCCAGCAGAGGACAGGGGCCAACCGGGGAGCTGTTTTTT	CASRGQGPTGELFF
.	TRBV10-3	.	13	TRBJ1-3	TGTGCCATCTTAACAGACTCTGGAAACACCATATATTTT	CAILTDSGNTIYF
TRBD1	TRBV18	.	14	TRBJ2-1	TGTGCCAGCTCGGAGGACAGGGGGTACAATGAGCAGTTCTTC	CASSEDRGYNEQFF
.	TRBV6-1	.	13	TRBJ2-5	TGTGCCAGCTACAGGGCAGCGGGGGAGACCCAGTACTTC	CASYRAAGETQYF
TRBD1	TRBV9	.	16	TRBJ1-3	TGTGCCAGCAGCACGGACAGGGGCCTCTCTGGAAACACCATATATTTT	CASSTDRGLSGNTIYF
TRBD2	TRBV11-3	.	17	TRBJ2-1	TGTGCCAGCAGCTCCCGATGGGCTAGCGGGGCCTACAATGAGCAGTTCTTC	CASSSRWASGAYNEQFF
TRBD1	TRBV7-3	.	13	TRBJ1-1	TGTGCCAGCAGCTCCGACAGGGACACTGAAGCTTTCTTT	CASSSDRDTEAFF
TRBD1	TRBV5-1	.	15	TRBJ1-5	TGCGCCAGCAGCTATGGGACAGGGGATAATCAGCCCCAGCATTTT	CASSYGTGDNQPQHF
TRBD2	TRBV4-2	.	16	TRBJ2-7	TGTGCCAGCAGCCAAGAGGTACTAGCGGGAGGCTACGAGCAGTACTTC	CASSQEVLAGGYEQYF
.	TRBV2	.	14	TRBJ2-3	TGTGCCAGCGGCGTCGGAATAGCAACAGATACGCAGTATTTT	CASGVGIATDTQYF
TRBD1	TRBV5-8	.	12	TRBJ2-7	TGTGCCAGCAGCCTACGACAGGGTCGGCAGTACTTC	CASSLRQGRQYF
.	TRBV9	.	14	TRBJ2-5	TGTGCCAGCTCTTGGACAGGGAGGGGAGAGACCCAGTACTTC	CASSWTGRGETQYF
.	TRBV7-2	.	16	TRBJ1-2	TGTGCCAGCAGCTTAGTGGCAGGCGAGCTAAACTATGGCTACACCTTC	CASSLVAGELNYGYTF
.	TRBV10-3	once	14	TRBJ2-2	TGTGCCATCAGTGACCTAGGGGCAATCGGGGAGCTGTTTTTT	CAISDLGAIGELFF